This entry lists 23 T cell receptor beta chains sequenced from one sample in a study of shared clonotypes between healthy human individuals. Only in-frame clones appear in the TCRdb table, and some are missing; sequencing was by immunoSEQ multiplex PCR. The sample lists approximately 720,000 clones; 60% to 80% were seen once. Sequencing input: memory CD4+ T cells sorted from blood. As for subset: CD45RA-negative fraction. The source is a woman aged 25 to 39 in good health.

The chain recombines TRBV20-1 with TRBJ1-1; D not resolved. Germline-derived CDR1 and CDR2 are DFQATT and SNEGSKA (reference sequence). Trimming cost V 0 bases and J 11 bases, with 7 bases left between them. This CDR3 contains 10 residues. DNA for the CDR3: TGCAGTGCTAGAGATCGTAGGGCTTTCTTT. It translates to CSARDRRAFF.

The rearrangement uses TRBV5-4 and TRBJ2-3; 8 bases fit TRBD2. The CDR3 is 17 amino acids. Germline V CDR1 and CDR2: SGHNT, YYREEE (reference sequence). The trim removed 0 bases at V and 2 bases at J, leaving 8 bases unmatched. CDR3: CASSLDPGRAFTDTQYF. DNA for the CDR3: TGTGCCAGCAGCTTGGACCCCGGGAGGGCGTTCACAGATACGCAGTATTTT.

This chain connects TRBV10-2 to TRBJ2-1; 10 positions agree with TRBD2. Unmatched junction bases numbered 13, after V lost 3 bases and J lost 8 bases. This CDR3 contains 17 residues. The germline CDR1 and CDR2 sequences are WSHSY and SAAADI. CDR3 in DNA: TGCGCCAGCAGTGATGTAACTAGCGGGACCTACATGGATGAGCAGTTCTTC. Translation: CASSDVTSGTYMDEQFF.

This rearrangement joins TRBV7-9 to TRBJ2-1; D is uncertain. The germline V gene has CDR1 SEHNR and CDR2 FQNEAQ (reference sequence). Deletions cut 1 base from V and 9 bases from J, with 7 bases between. The CDR3 length is 12 residues. CDR3 bases: TGTGCCAGCAGCTTAGATGGGCCTGAGCAGTTCTTC. It translates to CASSLDGPEQFF.

In this sample, this clone turned up a few times. The rearrangement uses TRBV28 and TRBJ2-7, with 7 bases identical to TRBD1. CDR3 size: 15 residues. The V segment lost 5 bases and the J segment 2 bases; nucleotides outside the gene matches: 9. Germline CDR1 reads MDHEN; CDR2 reads SYDVKM. The CDR3 sequence is CASSPPTGSPYEQYF. In nucleotides, the CDR3 is TGTGCCAGCAGTCCGCCGACAGGGTCCCCCTACGAGCAGTACTTC.

The chain uses TRBV7-3 and TRBJ2-3, with a tentative D call TRBD2 (6 bases). V lost 11 bases and J lost 0, with 18 bases in between. CDR1 is SGHTA, CDR2 FQGTGA, per germline. The CDR3 totals 15 residues. The CDR3 spells CADLGLSGSTDTQYF. DNA for the CDR3: TGTGCCGACTTGGGGCTTAGCGGAAGCACAGATACGCAGTATTTT.

V and J are TRBV4-1 and TRBJ2-6, with D maybe TRBD2 (6 bases). The germline V gene has CDR1 MGHRA and CDR2 YSYEKL. Deletions cut 4 bases from V and 0 bases from J, with 22 bases between. This CDR3 contains 20 residues. CDR3 amino acids: CASSLLIPGLSHSGANVLTF. The CDR3 coding sequence is TGCGCCAGCAGCCTACTAATCCCGGGACTGAGTCACTCTGGGGCCAACGTCCTGACTTTC.

In regard to this clone: It is unclear where the CDR3 begins or ends on the DNA, so no DNA is shown, and the CDR3 is as TCRdb lists it. The V and J genes are TRBV27 and TRBJ1-1; the table names TRBD1, a call not compared with the DNA. Looked up from germline, CDR1 is MNHEY and CDR2 is SMNVEV (reference sequence). Termini included, the CDR3 measures 15 amino acids. The CDR3 region is CASSSSDRAGTEAFF.

The chain carries TRBV10-1 and TRBJ2-5, with unresolved D. This CDR3 is 14 amino acids long. Germline assignment: CDR1 WNHNN and CDR2 SYGVQD (reference sequence). The V end lost 0 bases, the J end lost 3 bases, and 8 bases lay between the germline ends. CDR3 region: CASSESKGKETQYF. In DNA form, the CDR3 reads TGCGCCAGCAGTGAGTCGAAGGGAAAAGAGACCCAGTACTTC.

This clone appeared a single time. This chain links TRBV7-2 with TRBJ1-1; D gene uncertain. V dropped 3 bases and J dropped 6 bases, with 20 bases sitting between them. The CDR3 is 16 amino acids. Per the germline V gene, CDR1 is SGHTA and CDR2 is FQGNSA. The CDR3 loop reads CASSLAGVLLFSEAFF. For the CDR3, the DNA is TGTGCCAGCAGCTTGGCTGGGGTCTTGCTTTTTTCTGAAGCTTTCTTT. Filled out from reference TRBV7-2 and TRBJ1-1, the complete variable domain reads GAGVSQSPSNKVTEKGKDVELRCDPISGHTALYWYRQSLGQGLEFLIYFQGNSAPDKSGLPSDRFSAERTGGSVSTLTIQRTQQEDSAVYLCASSLAGVLLFSEAFFGQGTRLTVV.

The J gene is TRBJ2-7, the V gene TRBV27; D not resolved. The CDR3 length is 13 residues. The V gene lost 0 bases and the J gene lost 6 bases, with 9 bases spanning the gap. The germline V gene encodes CDR1 MNHEY and CDR2 SMNVEV (reference sequence). The CDR3 region is CASSLSEHGEQYF. DNA of the CDR3: TGTGCCAGCAGTTTATCGGAACATGGCGAGCAGTACTTC.

The sample holds many counts of this clone. This chain joins TRBV7-9 and TRBJ2-7; TRBD2 is a possible D gene (7 bases). Looked up from germline, CDR1 is SEHNR and CDR2 is FQNEAQ (reference sequence). CDR3 length: 17 residues. V lost 5 bases, J lost 6 bases, and 26 bases lay in between. CDR3 sequence: CASSPRGRGGSSGEQYF. As DNA, the CDR3 is TGTGCCAGCAGCCCCAGAGGTAGGGGGGGATCCTCGGGCGAGCAGTACTTC.

V usage is TRBV28 and J usage is TRBJ1-1, with D unresolved. V lost 4 bases, J lost 1 base, and 13 bases lay in between. From germline, CDR1 is MDHEN and CDR2 SYDVKM. The CDR3 is made up of 15 amino acids. The CDR3 region has the DNA TGTGCCAGCAGTTCCCCCTTGACACAGAACACTGAAGCTTTCTTT. Amino acid sequence: CASSSPLTQNTEAFF.

This chain uses TRBV28 with TRBJ2-2; maybe TRBD1 (5 bases). The CDR3 sequence is 13 residues long. CDR1 is MDHEN and CDR2 is SYDVKM in the germline V gene. V lost 6 bases, J lost 6 bases, and 11 bases lay in between. The CDR3 reads CASRARVPGELFF. The CDR3 DNA reads as TGTGCCAGCAGAGCCAGGGTCCCCGGGGAGCTGTTTTTT. The variable domain in full, completed from reference TRBV28 and TRBJ2-2, reads DVKVTQSSRYLVKRTGEKVFLECVQDMDHENMFWYRQDPGLGLRLIYFSYDVKMKEKGDIPEGYSVSREKKERFSLILESASTNQTSMYLCASRARVPGELFFGEGSRLTVL.

This sequence joins TRBV28 and TRBJ1-5; D gene unclear. With 7 bases removed from V and 5 bases from J, the gap between germline ends came to 9 bases. The V gene's germline CDR1 is MDHEN and CDR2 SYDVKM. The CDR3 runs to 12 residues. The CDR3 DNA follows: TGTGCCAGCAAGGAGTCTCATCAGCCCCAGCATTTT. This translates into CASKESHQPQHF.

V gene TRBV2 combines with J gene TRBJ2-7; 7 nucleotides match TRBD1. The CDR3 is 12 residues long. Germline V gene lookup returns CDR1 SNHLY and CDR2 FYNNEI. The V and J ends lost 8 bases and 6 bases, in that order; junction bases with no gene match: 7. The CDR3, as DNA: TGTGCCAGCGGGGTAGACAGGGCCGAGCAGTACTTC. This encodes CASGVDRAEQYF.

The gene calls are TRBV18 and TRBJ2-1, with a tentative D call TRBD1 (5 bases). The CDR3 runs 14 residues. Trimming shortened V by 4 bases and J by 5 bases, and 12 bases separated the two germline ends. Germline V gene lookup returns CDR1 KGHSH and CDR2 LQKENI. The CDR3 reads CASSRQKENNEQFF. The CDR3 coding sequence is TGTGCCAGCTCACGACAGAAGGAAAACAATGAGCAGTTCTTC.

Turning to this clone: The sample contains more than one DNA sequence encoding this CDR3. This rearrangement joins TRBV18 to TRBJ2-5; D remains unclear. Germline V gene data show CDR1 as KGHSH and CDR2 as LQKENI. The V gene lost 9 bases and the J gene lost 5 bases, with 10 bases spanning the gap. The CDR3 runs to 11 residues. The CDR3: CASSPSETQYF. CDR3 bases: TGTGCCAGTTCCCCGTCCGAGACCCAGTACTTC.

Only one count was recorded for this clone. Other nucleotide sequences in the sample specify the same CDR3. This chain joins TRBV18 and TRBJ1-1; D might be TRBD1 (6 bases). The germline gives CDR1 KGHSH, CDR2 LQKENI. The CDR3 has 14 amino acids. V dropped 2 bases and J dropped 1 base, with 8 bases sitting between them. The CDR3: CASSPEGGNTEAFF. In DNA, the CDR3 is TGTGCCAGCTCACCAGAGGGGGGGAACACTGAAGCTTTCTTT. Combining the CDR3 with reference TRBV18 and TRBJ1-1 gives the whole variable domain NAGVMQNPRHLVRRRGQEARLRCSPMKGHSHVYWYRQLPEEGLKFMVYLQKENIIDESGMPKERFSAEFPKEGPSILRIQQVVRGDSAAYFCASSPEGGNTEAFFGQGTRLTVV.

This clone was observed many times. For the CDR3, the DNA is TGTGCCAGTAGTCTCGCGACAGGCGCTAGCACAGATACGCAGTATTTT. This translates into CASSLATGASTDTQYF. The chain is built from TRBV19 and TRBJ2-3; possibly TRBD1 for D (6 bases). Germline CDR1 is LNHDA and CDR2 is SQIVND (reference sequence). Trimming shortened V by 5 bases and J by 0 bases, and 15 bases separated the two germline ends. The CDR3 is made up of 16 amino acids.

The chain couples TRBV28 to TRBJ1-5; TRBD1 matches 7 bases. Trimming cost V 2 bases and J 6 bases; bases outside gene matches: 7. From germline, CDR1 is MDHEN and CDR2 SYDVKM. There are 15 residues in the CDR3. The DNA for the CDR3 is TGTGCCAGCAGTTTACCGGGACAGCCTTTTCAGCCCCAGCATTTT. Residues: CASSLPGQPFQPQHF. The whole variable domain, filled in from reference TRBV28 and TRBJ1-5, reads DVKVTQSSRYLVKRTGEKVFLECVQDMDHENMFWYRQDPGLGLRLIYFSYDVKMKEKGDIPEGYSVSREKKERFSLILESASTNQTSMYLCASSLPGQPFQPQHFGDGTRLSIL.

The chain is built from TRBV28 and TRBJ2-4; D unclear. This CDR3 region has 16 residues. Trimming removed 3 bases at V and 2 bases at J, with 14 bases between. Germline values: CDR1 MDHEN, CDR2 SYDVKM. As DNA, the CDR3 is TGTGCCAGCAGTTTTGGGCGGTCTAACTCCAAAAACATTCAGTACTTC. Encoded protein: CASSFGRSNSKNIQYF.

CDR3 region: CASSFRREGDTQYF. The CDR3 nucleotides read TGTGCCAGCAGTTTCCGGCGGGAAGGAGATACGCAGTATTTT. This chain connects TRBV27 to TRBJ2-3; D might be TRBD2 (6 bases). Trimming took 3 bases from V and 5 from J, leaving 12 bases between them. Per the germline V gene, CDR1 is MNHEY and CDR2 is SMNVEV (reference sequence). The CDR3 is 14 amino acids.